This T cell receptor beta chain is drawn from a study of blood T cell repertoires in COVID-19. Study-wide background: Acute and convalescent COVID-19 specimens originated in the United States, Italy and Spain. From T cells, B-cell-depleted T cells, or PBMCs came the material, which was cDNA or gDNA.

Germline CDR1 is LGHNA and CDR2 is YNFKEQ. The CDR3 loop spans 17 amino acids. V lost 0 bases, J lost 2 bases, and 1 base stayed unmatched. Original processing methods: Reference gene primer amplification in the assay estimated nucleated cell counts. Here immunoSEQ multiplex PCR was the method, and the copy in TCRdb shows in-frame clones only, minus some. Clonal size and the V and J genes are those of that table, whereas D and trimming came from the DNA. Of 52,000 or so clones in the sample, 70% to 90% were seen once. Sequenced: peripheral blood. This receptor was identified in a woman aged 70-85 years with active COVID-19. This rearrangement joins TRBV4-2 to TRBJ2-7, with 16 bases fitting TRBD2. Written as DNA, the CDR3 is TGTGCCAGCAGCCAAGACGGGACTAGCGGGAGGGCCTACGAGCAGTACTTC. Amino acids: CASSQDGTSGRAYEQYF.